This T cell receptor (beta chain) was recorded in a study of blood T cell repertoires in COVID-19. Study background: The samples span acute and convalescent COVID-19 from the United States, Italy and Spain.

The CDR3 is 16 amino acids. Trimming at V came to 5 bases and at J to 6 bases, leaving 8 bases not matched to a gene. The germline V gene has CDR1 MNHEY and CDR2 SMNVEV (reference sequence). Profiled with immunoSEQ multiplex PCR; TCRdb holds only in-frame clones, not every one. The data contain under 300,000 clones, more than 75% of them seen just once; the ten biggest clones take up about 2.5%. The chain uses TRBV27 and TRBJ2-1; 12 nucleotides match TRBD2. Material for sequencing was PBMCs or T cells enriched from blood (not recorded which). The sequence came from a woman aged 35 to 49 with acute COVID-19. The CDR3 spells CASSLQTSGGPNEQFF. DNA for the CDR3: TGTGCCAGCAGTCTACAGACTAGCGGGGGACCCAATGAGCAGTTCTTC.